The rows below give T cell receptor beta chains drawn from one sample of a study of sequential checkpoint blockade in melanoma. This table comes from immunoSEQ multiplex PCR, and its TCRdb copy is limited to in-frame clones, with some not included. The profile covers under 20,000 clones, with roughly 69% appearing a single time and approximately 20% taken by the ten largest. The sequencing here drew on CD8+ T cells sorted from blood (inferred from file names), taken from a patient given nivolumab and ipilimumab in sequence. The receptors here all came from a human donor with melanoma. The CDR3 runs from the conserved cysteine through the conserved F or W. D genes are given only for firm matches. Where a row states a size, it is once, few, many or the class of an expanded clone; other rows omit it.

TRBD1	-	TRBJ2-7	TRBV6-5	CASSYSGTGLYYEQYF	TGTGCCAGCAGTTACTCCGGGACAGGGCTTTACTACGAGCAGTACTTC
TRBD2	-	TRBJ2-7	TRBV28	CASSFSPGLAVSSYEQYF	TGTGCCAGCAGTTTTTCCCCGGGACTAGCGGTGAGCTCCTACGAGCAGTACTTC
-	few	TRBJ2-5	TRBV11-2	CASSARLDQETQYF	TGTGCCAGCAGCGCTAGACTAGACCAAGAGACCCAGTACTTC
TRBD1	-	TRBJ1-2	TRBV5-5	CASSARLTGLSLGYTF	TGTGCCAGCAGCGCGAGATTGACAGGGCTGAGTCTTGGCTACACCTTC
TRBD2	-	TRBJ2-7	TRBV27	CASSLGGSYEQYF	TGTGCCAGCAGTCTCGGGGGGTCCTACGAGCAGTACTTC
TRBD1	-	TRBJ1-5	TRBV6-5	CASSYPGQGASQPQHF	TGTGCCAGCAGTTACCCCGGACAGGGGGCAAGTCAGCCCCAGCATTTT
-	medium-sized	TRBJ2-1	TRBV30	CACPDSRSYNEQFF	TGTGCCTGTCCGGACTCCCGGTCCTACAATGAGCAGTTCTTC
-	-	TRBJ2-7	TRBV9	CASSGRDNSYEQYF	TGTGCCAGCAGCGGACGGGACAACTCCTACGAGCAGTACTTC
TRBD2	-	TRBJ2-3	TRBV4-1	CASSQDFGVAGNTDTQYF	TGCGCCAGCAGCCAAGATTTTGGAGTAGCGGGGAACACAGATACGCAGTATTTT
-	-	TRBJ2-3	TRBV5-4	CASSPGEQHTDTQYF	TGTGCCAGCAGCCCTGGGGAGCAGCACACAGATACGCAGTATTTT
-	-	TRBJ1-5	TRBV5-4	CASSLSGKGNQPQHF	TGTGCCAGCAGCTTGTCCGGGAAGGGCAATCAGCCCCAGCATTTT
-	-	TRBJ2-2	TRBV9	CASSVTGTGELFF	TGTGCCAGCAGCGTAACGGGGACCGGGGAGCTGTTTTTT
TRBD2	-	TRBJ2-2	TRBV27	CASSVSGRNTGELFF	TGTGCCAGCAGTGTCAGCGGGAGGAACACCGGGGAGCTGTTTTTT
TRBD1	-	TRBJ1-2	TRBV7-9	CASSSSTGYGYTF	TGTGCCAGCAGCTCCTCGACAGGGTATGGCTACACCTTC
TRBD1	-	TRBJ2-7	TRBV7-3	CASSTGQGSSYEQYF	TGTGCCAGCAGCACTGGACAGGGAAGCTCCTACGAGCAGTACTTC
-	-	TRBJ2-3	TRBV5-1	CASSFAPDSTDTQYF	TGCGCCAGCAGCTTTGCCCCAGACTCCACAGATACGCAGTATTTT
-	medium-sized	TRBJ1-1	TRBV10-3	CAISGGAGQAFF	TGTGCCATCAGTGGTGGGGCAGGACAAGCTTTCTTT
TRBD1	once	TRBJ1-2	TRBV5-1	CASSLTGGNYGYTF	TGCGCCAGCAGCTTGACAGGGGGGAACTATGGCTACACCTTC
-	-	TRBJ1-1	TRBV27	CASSLRENTEAFF	TGTGCCAGCAGCCTGAGGGAAAACACTGAAGCTTTCTTT
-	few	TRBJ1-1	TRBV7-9	CASSIAHGQNTEAFF	TGTGCCAGCAGCATAGCCCACGGACAGAACACTGAAGCTTTCTTT
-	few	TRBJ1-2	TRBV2	CASPKGNYGYTF	TGTGCCTCACCGAAGGGGAACTATGGCTACACCTTC
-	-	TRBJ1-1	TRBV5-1	CASSSSGLNTEAFF	TGCGCCAGCAGCTCAAGCGGCCTGAACACTGAAGCTTTCTTT
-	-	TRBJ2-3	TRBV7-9	CASSPGEQHTDTQYF	TGTGCCAGCAGCCCTGGGGAGCAGCACACAGATACGCAGTATTTT
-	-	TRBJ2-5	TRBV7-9	CASSLRVGSQETQYF	TGTGCCAGCAGCTTAAGGGTCGGGAGCCAAGAGACCCAGTACTTC
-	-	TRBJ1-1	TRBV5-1	CASSLEPVGGNTEAFF	TGCGCCAGCAGCTTGGAACCGGTTGGTGGGAACACTGAAGCTTTCTTT
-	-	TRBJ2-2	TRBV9	CASSGPPDGELFF	TGTGCCAGCAGCGGGCCCCCTGACGGGGAGCTGTTTTTT
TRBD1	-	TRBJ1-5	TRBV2	CASNEFWQGASNQPQHF	TGTGCCAGCAATGAATTTTGGCAGGGGGCTTCCAATCAGCCCCAGCATTTT
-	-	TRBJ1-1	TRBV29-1	CSVERQVEAFF	TGCAGCGTAGAACGACAGGTTGAAGCTTTCTTT
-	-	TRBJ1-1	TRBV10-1	CASSEYRSHGGTEAFF	TGCGCCAGCAGTGAATACAGATCCCACGGGGGCACTGAAGCTTTCTTT
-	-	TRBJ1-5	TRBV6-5	CASSYGHPSNQPQHF	TGTGCCAGCAGTTACGGACACCCTAGCAATCAGCCCCAGCATTTT
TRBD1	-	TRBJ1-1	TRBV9	CASSLGRDRGGTEAFF	TGTGCCAGCAGCCTCGGTAGGGACAGGGGCGGCACTGAAGCTTTCTTT
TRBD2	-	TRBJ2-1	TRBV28	CASSTPRLAGGPGSSYNEQFF	TGTGCCAGCAGCACCCCCCGACTAGCGGGAGGGCCCGGAAGCTCCTACAATGAGCAGTTCTTC
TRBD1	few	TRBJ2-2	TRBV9	CASTSPGGLSDTGELFF	TGTGCCAGCACCAGTCCAGGGGGCCTATCCGACACCGGGGAGCTGTTTTTT
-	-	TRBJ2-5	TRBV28	CASSPGLRETQYF	TGTGCCAGCAGTCCAGGGCTTCGGGAGACCCAGTACTTC
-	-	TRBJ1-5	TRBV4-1	CASSQAYNQPQHF	TGCGCCAGCAGCCAAGCTTACAATCAGCCCCAGCATTTT
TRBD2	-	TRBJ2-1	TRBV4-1	CASSQTSGGYNEQFF	TGCGCCAGCAGCCAAACTAGCGGGGGATACAATGAGCAGTTCTTC
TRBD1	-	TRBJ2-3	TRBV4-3	CASSHGQGIDTQYF	TGCGCCAGCAGCCACGGACAGGGGATTGATACGCAGTATTTT
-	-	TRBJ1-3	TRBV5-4	CASSFSTGYSGNTIYF	TGTGCCAGCAGCTTTTCAACAGGATACTCTGGAAACACCATATATTTT
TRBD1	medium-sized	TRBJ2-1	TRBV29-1	CSAGTGEVEQFF	TGCAGCGCTGGGACAGGGGAGGTTGAGCAGTTCTTC
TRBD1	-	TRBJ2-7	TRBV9	CASSVEVGTGSYEQYF	TGTGCCAGCAGCGTAGAAGTCGGGACAGGATCCTACGAGCAGTACTTC
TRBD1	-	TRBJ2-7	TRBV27	CASSLIGQGYEQYF	TGTGCCAGCAGTCTGATCGGACAGGGTTACGAGCAGTACTTC
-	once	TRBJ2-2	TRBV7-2	CASSFRVLSAGELFF	TGTGCCAGCAGCTTCCGGGTCCTCTCCGCCGGGGAGCTGTTTTTT
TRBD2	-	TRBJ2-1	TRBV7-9	CASSPGTSGTASYNEQFF	TGTGCCAGCAGCCCCGGGACTAGCGGGACTGCGTCCTACAATGAGCAGTTCTTC